What follows are 14 T cell receptor beta chains derived from one specimen sequenced in a study of T cells in localized non-small cell lung cancer. Using immunoSEQ multiplex PCR, the repertoire was profiled, and TCRdb retains in-frame clones only, with some absent. The sample includes tens of thousands of clones, 79% of them seen just once. The sample here was PBMCs, taken before any cancer treatment. The receptor source for this set is a woman aged 40 to 75 with stage II squamous cell lung carcinoma.

The chain couples TRBV10-2 to TRBJ2-5; tentative D call: TRBD1 (6 bases). The V end was cut by 6 bases, the J end by 5 bases, with 19 bases between. The CDR3 is 15 amino acids. Germline assignment: CDR1 WSHSY and CDR2 SAAADI. DNA of the CDR3: TGCGCCAGCAGCCACTTCGGACAGTCTGATGAGACCCAGTACTTC. It encodes CASSHFGQSDETQYF.

The chain links TRBV6-6 to TRBJ2-7, with D unresolved. From germline, CDR1 is MNHNY and CDR2 SVGAGI (reference sequence). The CDR3 is made up of 12 amino acids. Trimming cost V 2 bases and J 7 bases, with 9 bases left between them. For the CDR3, the DNA is TGTGCCAGCAGTTACGGGGTTGAGGAGCAGTACGTC. This gives the protein CASSYGVEEQYV.

The chain is built from TRBV7-9 and TRBJ2-1; 11 bases map to TRBD1. Per germline, CDR1 SEHNR and CDR2 FQNEAQ (reference sequence). J gave up 9 bases and V 4 bases, and 11 bases lay outside the gene matches. This CDR3 is 16 amino acids long. CDR3 amino acids: CASSSTGTGGEGEQFF. CDR3 nucleotides: TGTGCCAGCAGCTCAACCGGGACAGGGGGTGAGGGTGAGCAGTTCTTC.

The chain links TRBV28 to TRBJ2-1; 9 bases map to TRBD2. CDR1 and CDR2 from the germline V gene are MDHEN and SYDVKM. The V segment lost 0 bases and the J segment 2 bases; nucleotides outside the gene matches: 11. The CDR3 has 19 amino acids. CDR3: CASSLWAGGPSIAYNEQFF. CDR3 DNA: TGTGCCAGCAGTTTATGGGCGGGAGGGCCATCTATTGCCTACAATGAGCAGTTCTTC. Complete variable domain (other parts from reference TRBV28 and TRBJ2-1): DVKVTQSSRYLVKRTGEKVFLECVQDMDHENMFWYRQDPGLGLRLIYFSYDVKMKEKGDIPEGYSVSREKKERFSLILESASTNQTSMYLCASSLWAGGPSIAYNEQFFGPGTRLTVL.

V gene TRBV28 combines with J gene TRBJ1-5; perhaps TRBD1 as D (5 bases). The CDR3 has 14 residues. Per germline, CDR1 MDHEN and CDR2 SYDVKM. Deletions cut 7 bases from V and 7 bases from J, with 17 bases between. For the CDR3, the DNA is TGTGCCAGCATCCCTGGGTCGGGGGTCCAGCCCCAGCATTTT. It specifies CASIPGSGVQPQHF.

The chain combines TRBV28 with TRBJ1-2; D uncertain. Germline CDR1 is MDHEN and CDR2 is SYDVKM. Trimming stripped 3 bases from V and 4 bases from J, with 6 bases between. This CDR3 contains 12 residues. CDR3 bases: TGTGCCAGCAGTTTGGGTACCTATGGCTACACCTTC. Encoded protein: CASSLGTYGYTF.

J is TRBJ2-2 and V is TRBV28, with D hard to call. Trimming took off 4 bases at V and 4 bases at J, with 10 bases between the two ends. This CDR3 is built from 14 residues. CDR1 MDHEN and CDR2 SYDVKM come from the germline V gene. CDR3 sequence: CASSYTVSTGELFF. CDR3 DNA sequence: TGTGCCAGCAGTTACACAGTATCCACCGGGGAGCTGTTTTTT.

This chain links TRBV28 with TRBJ1-1; no firm D call. V was pared by 2 bases and J by 1 base, with 8 bases between. The CDR3 contains 14 residues. The germline gives CDR1 MDHEN, CDR2 SYDVKM. In nucleotides, the CDR3 is TGTGCCAGCAGTTTAACAGAGAGGAACACTGAAGCTTTCTTT. Translating it yields CASSLTERNTEAFF.

This clone was counted a single time. J is TRBJ1-1 and V is TRBV7-9, with D hard to call. The CDR3 length is 16 residues. Germline V CDR1 and CDR2: SEHNR, FQNEAQ (reference sequence). V gave up 10 bases and J gave up 1 base, with 22 bases separating them. DNA of the CDR3: TGTGCCACCCGCCCGCTCGGGGTTAGGGCGAACACTGAAGCTTTCTTT. Translating gives CATRPLGVRANTEAFF.

The chain employs TRBV19 and TRBJ2-4, with no clear D. The V gene's germline CDR1 is LNHDA and CDR2 SQIVND (reference sequence). V dropped 10 bases and J dropped 0 bases, with 10 bases sitting between them. CDR3 length: 13 amino acids. This CDR3 reads CATWSVAKNIQYF. CDR3 coding DNA: TGTGCCACCTGGTCAGTAGCCAAAAACATTCAGTACTTC.

The J gene is TRBJ2-7, the V gene TRBV7-8; no firm D call. This CDR3 contains 14 residues. Germline V gene lookup returns CDR1 SGHVS and CDR2 FQNEAQ. V lost 7 bases, J lost 3 bases, and 16 bases lay in between. CDR3 coding DNA: TGTGCCAGCACCGTGAATGACGGTGACTACGAGCAGTACTTC. It translates to CASTVNDGDYEQYF.

This clone was seen more than once but under ten times. The V gene is TRBV2, the J gene TRBJ1-5; TRBD1 agrees at 9 bases. V lost 7 bases and J lost 7; bases outside the gene matches: 14. Germline-derived CDR1 and CDR2 are SNHLY and FYNNEI. CDR3 length: 16 amino acids. The CDR3 is CASMGRGDRAAQPQHF. The DNA for the CDR3 is TGTGCCAGCATGGGGAGGGGGGACAGGGCTGCACAGCCCCAGCATTTT. Full variable domain (missing parts from reference TRBV2 and TRBJ1-5): EPEVTQTPSHQVTQMGQEVILRCVPISNHLYFYWYRQILGQKVEFLVSFYNNEISEKSEIFDDQFSVERPDGSNFTLKIRSTKLEDSAMYFCASMGRGDRAAQPQHFGDGTRLSIL.

This chain's CDR3 is CASSQDGGIEAFF. CDR3 in DNA: TGTGCCAGCAGCCAAGATGGGGGGATTGAAGCTTTCTTT. The chain recombines TRBV14 with TRBJ1-1; perhaps TRBD1 as D (5 bases). This CDR3 has 13 amino acids. The V end was cut by 0 bases, the J end by 7 bases, with 9 bases between. Per the germline V gene, CDR1 is SGHDN and CDR2 is FVKESK.

The chain has TRBV2 and TRBJ2-7, with 8 bases fitting TRBD1. CDR3 size: 15 residues. J was trimmed by 4 bases and V by 3 bases; bases with no gene match: 8. Germline values: CDR1 SNHLY, CDR2 FYNNEI. In nucleotides, the CDR3 is TGTGCCAGCAGTGAGGGTCTGGACAGGGTGTACGAGCAGTACGTC. Translated: CASSEGLDRVYEQYV.